Below, 27 T cell receptor beta chains from the same sample are listed, as sequenced in a study of shared clonotypes between healthy human individuals (dated by TCRdb to 2018 to 2021). Receptor amplification or capture employed the immunoSEQ multiplex PCR assay. TCRdb stores this immuneACCESS table with in-frame sequences only. Part of the clones is absent; in the studies checked, under half of the shortfall reflects unresolved V genes, and no reason is known for the rest. The sample contains 1.5 million to 2.5 million clones, approximately 94% of them found a single time. Around 1% of the sample is in the top ten clones. CD8 naive samples consisted of CD45RO-negative cells that were positively selected for CCR7, yielding a CD45RA+CCR7+ population without TemRA cells. Specimen: naive CD8+ T cells sorted from blood. In the paper's terms, the cell subset or site label means: CD45RA+CCR7+. These receptors all stem from a man aged 18 to 29 in good health.

J is TRBJ1-2 and V is TRBV19; D uncertain. Germline assignment: CDR1 LNHDA and CDR2 SQIVND (reference sequence). Between the trimmed V and J ends, which lost 9 bases and 6 bases, there was a span of 17 bases. The CDR3 runs to 13 residues. The CDR3 reads CASAHPGSNGYTF. In nucleotides, the CDR3 is TGTGCCAGCGCCCACCCAGGTTCCAATGGCTACACCTTC. Supplemented by reference TRBV19 and TRBJ1-2, the full variable domain reads DGGITQSPKYLFRKEGQNVTLSCEQNLNHDAMYWYRQDPGQGLRLIYYSQIVNDFQKGDIAEGYSVSREKKESFPLTVTSAQKNPTAFYLCASAHPGSNGYTFGSGTRLTVV.

The count of this clone is one. The chain has TRBV6-1 and TRBJ1-5; 10 bases line up with TRBD1. The CDR3 spans 16 residues. Germline V lookup: CDR1 MNHNS, CDR2 SASEGT. The ends lost 3 bases at V and 5 bases at J; junction bases unmatched: 7. CDR3 sequence reads: CASSERTGGIDQPQHF. The CDR3 DNA reads TGTGCCAGCAGTGAGCGGACAGGGGGGATTGATCAGCCCCAGCATTTT.

This chain joins TRBV9 and TRBJ1-2; 8 positions agree with TRBD1. V lost 3 bases and J lost 4; bases outside the gene matches: 8. CDR1 SGDLS and CDR2 YYNGEE come from the germline V gene. The CDR3 is made up of 15 amino acids. The CDR3 region is CASSGGARGPYGYTF. Here the CDR3 DNA reads TGTGCCAGCAGCGGGGGGGCCAGGGGGCCCTATGGCTACACCTTC.

Notes on this clone: Other DNA sequences in this specimen translate into the identical CDR3. The chain is built from TRBV28 and TRBJ2-7; D remains ambiguous. This CDR3 contains 12 residues. Trimming shortened V by 6 bases and J by 5 bases, and 11 bases separated the two germline ends. CDR1 MDHEN and CDR2 SYDVKM come from the germline V gene. The CDR3 DNA follows: TGTGCCAGCAGCCTCGGAGCCGACGAGCAGTACTTC. Encoded protein: CASSLGADEQYF.

The chain links TRBV2 to TRBJ1-1, with D uncertain. CDR3 length: 15 residues. Trimming removed 5 bases from V and 3 bases from J, with 16 bases in between. Germline lookup yields CDR1 SNHLY and CDR2 FYNNEI. Here the CDR3 reads CASSHPGQEHTEAFF. CDR3 sequence (DNA): TGTGCCAGCAGTCACCCCGGGCAGGAGCACACTGAAGCTTTCTTT.

The rearrangement joins TRBV5-6 to TRBJ2-7; D might be TRBD1 (6 bases). The CDR3 sequence is 14 residues long. Germline loops: CDR1 SGHDT, CDR2 YYEEEE. V lost 3 bases and J 7 bases, leaving 17 bases between the germline ends. This CDR3 reads CASSSTDRRGEQYF. The DNA for the CDR3 is TGTGCCAGCAGCTCCACGGACAGACGGGGAGAGCAGTACTTC.

The gene calls are TRBV7-6 and TRBJ2-3; no clear D. The V gene's germline CDR1 is SGHVS and CDR2 FNYEAQ. This CDR3 region has 20 residues. V lost 1 base to trimming and J lost 0 bases, with 23 bases between them. The DNA of the CDR3 is TGTGCCAGCAGCTTAGGTTTGTGGACCGGATCTGTCTCTAGCACAGATACGCAGTATTTT. As protein: CASSLGLWTGSVSSTDTQYF.

This chain connects TRBV7-8 to TRBJ1-2; D is undetermined. Germline V gene lookup returns CDR1 SGHVS and CDR2 FQNEAQ. The CDR3 runs 12 residues. V lost 5 bases to trimming and J lost 5 bases, with 9 bases between them. Here the CDR3 DNA reads TGTGCCAGCAGCCCCTCGGAGTATGGCTACACCTTC. This encodes CASSPSEYGYTF.

The chain uses TRBV13 and TRBJ2-4; D may be TRBD1 (5 bases). CDR1 and CDR2 from the germline V gene are PRHDT and FYEKMQ (reference sequence). The CDR3 covers 15 residues. V lost 7 bases, J lost 2 bases, and 15 bases lay in between. In DNA form, the CDR3 reads TGTGCCAGCACCCAAGGGGTGGGTACCAAAAACATTCAGTACTTC. It yields the protein CASTQGVGTKNIQYF.

The V gene is TRBV9, the J gene TRBJ1-2; D uncertain. Germline CDR1 is SGDLS and CDR2 is YYNGEE. The V and J ends lost 0 bases and 1 base respectively, with 10 bases between them. The CDR3 has 15 residues. CDR3 coding DNA: TGTGCCAGCAGCGTAGATGGGGAACTTAACTATGGCTACACCTTC. Amino acid sequence: CASSVDGELNYGYTF.

CDR3 amino acids: CASIKGQGFGKKSDEQFF. The DNA of the CDR3 is TGTGCCAGCATTAAGGGACAGGGGTTTGGGAAGAAAAGCGATGAGCAGTTCTTC. The chain has TRBV2 and TRBJ2-1, with 10 bases matching TRBD1. The CDR3 sequence is 18 residues long. Germline trimming cut 7 bases from V and 8 bases from J; bases unmatched to any gene: 20. CDR1 SNHLY and CDR2 FYNNEI come from the germline V gene.

This clone was seen only once. CDR3 sequence: CASSLLGGTRSYNEQFF. The CDR3 DNA is TGTGCCAGCAGCCTCTTAGGAGGCACACGCTCCTACAATGAGCAGTTCTTC. This chain uses TRBV7-9 with TRBJ2-1; D is perhaps TRBD2 (5 bases). V dropped 5 bases and J dropped 0 bases, with 17 bases sitting between them. The CDR3 length is 17 residues. Germline CDR1 reads SEHNR; CDR2 reads FQNEAQ (reference sequence). The full variable domain, in which reference TRBV7-9 and TRBJ2-1 provide the parts outside the CDR3, is DTGVSQNPRHKITKRGQNVTFRCDPISEHNRLYWYRQTLGQGPEFLTYFQNEAQLEKSRLLSDRFSAERPKGSFSTLEIQRTEQGDSAMYLCASSLLGGTRSYNEQFFGPGTRLTVL.

The rearrangement joins TRBV2 to TRBJ2-3; 16 bases are a match to TRBD2. Germline V gives CDR1 SNHLY, CDR2 FYNNEI. The CDR3 has 16 amino acids. J was trimmed by 5 bases and V by 6 bases; bases with no gene match: 5. CDR3 sequence (DNA): TGTGCCAGCAGCGGGACTAGCGGGAGGGCCGTAGATACGCAGTATTTT. As protein: CASSGTSGRAVDTQYF.

Turning to this clone: The junction does not match germline at one end; this may be a read error. The rearrangement links TRBV19 to TRBJ2-1; TRBD1 might be the D (6 bases). In germline, CDR1 is LNHDA, CDR2 SQIVND (reference sequence). The CDR3 is 14 amino acids. The CDR3 is CASSIVQGSSEQFF. The CDR3 coding sequence is TGCGCCAGTAGTATCGTACAGGGAAGTAGTGAGCAGTTCTTC.

This clone has only one observation. This chain connects TRBV5-1 to TRBJ2-7; D remains unclear. CDR3 length: 13 residues. The ends were cut back, 5 bases at V and 0 bases at J, with 9 bases in the middle. The V gene's germline CDR1 is SGHRS and CDR2 YFSETQ. Here the CDR3 reads CASSPVLSYEQYF. CDR3 nucleotides: TGCGCCAGCAGTCCGGTCCTCTCCTACGAGCAGTACTTC.

The V and J genes are TRBV7-9 and TRBJ2-7, with D perhaps matching TRBD2 (6 bases). V lost 5 bases and J lost 4, with 15 bases in between. Germline CDR1 is SEHNR and CDR2 is FQNEAQ (reference sequence). CDR3 size: 14 residues. For the CDR3, the DNA is TGTGCCAGCAGCGGAATTCGGGACTCTTACGAGCAGTACTTC. Protein product: CASSGIRDSYEQYF.

The CDR3 is CASSLEASENTQYF. The CDR3 DNA sequence: TGTGCCAGCAGCTTAGAGGCTAGCGAAAATACGCAGTATTTT. This chain connects TRBV7-6 to TRBJ2-3, with TRBD2 as a possible D gene (6 bases). This CDR3 has 14 residues. Germline lookup yields CDR1 SGHVS and CDR2 FNYEAQ. V lost 1 base to trimming and J lost 7 bases, with 12 bases between them.

The CDR3 protein is CAWSEGAGGMDQPQHF. The CDR3 DNA is TGTGCCTGGAGTGAGGGGGCCGGGGGAATGGATCAGCCCCAGCATTTT. The chain combines TRBV30 with TRBJ1-5; 7 bases line up with TRBD1. V trimming: 1 base; J trimming: 5 bases; junction bases outside the gene matches: 11. CDR1 and CDR2 (germline): GTSNPN, SVGIG (reference sequence). CDR3 length equals 16 residues. The variable domain in full, with the rest retrieved from reference TRBV30 and TRBJ1-5, is SQTIHQWPATLVQPVGSPLSLECTVEGTSNPNLYWYRQAAGRGLQLLFYSVGIGQISSEVPQNLSASRPQDRQFILSSKKLLLSDSGFYLCAWSEGAGGMDQPQHFGDGTRLSIL.

This clone was seen only once. V gene TRBV5-1 combines with J gene TRBJ1-1, with unresolved D. CDR3 size: 16 residues. Looked up from germline, CDR1 is SGHRS and CDR2 is YFSETQ. Trimming shortened V by 2 bases and J by 1 base, and 15 bases separated the two germline ends. The CDR3 nucleotides read TGCGCCAGCAGCTTTTTCCTGGACTCCCCGAACACTGAAGCTTTCTTT. Its translation is CASSFFLDSPNTEAFF.

Comments on this clone: Distinct nucleotide sequences in the sample also encode this CDR3. The gene calls are TRBV4-1 and TRBJ2-3; 9 nucleotides line up with TRBD2. The CDR3 has 15 residues. With 3 bases clipped from V and 3 bases from J, the junction kept 4 bases outside the gene matches. CDR1 is MGHRA, CDR2 YSYEKL, per germline. The CDR3 nucleotides read TGCGCCAGCAGCCAGGGGCGGGGGGGTACAGATACGCAGTATTTT. Amino acids: CASSQGRGGTDTQYF.

The CDR3 region has the DNA TGTGCCAGCAGTTTATCCCCGGGAGGGGCCTGGTACGAGCAGTACTTC. Translated: CASSLSPGGAWYEQYF. This sequence joins TRBV27 and TRBJ2-7, with 8 bases matching TRBD2. The CDR3 is made up of 16 amino acids. Germline V gene data show CDR1 as MNHEY and CDR2 as SMNVEV (reference sequence). V dropped 0 bases and J dropped 4; count of bases not matched to a gene: 8.

The chain uses TRBV28 and TRBJ2-3; TRBD2 agrees at 9 bases. In germline, CDR1 is MDHEN, CDR2 SYDVKM. The J segment lost 5 bases and the V segment lost 5 bases, leaving 20 bases of the junction unmatched. The CDR3 has 19 amino acids. CDR3 protein: CASSLYPSGAGGAGDTQYF. The CDR3 region has the DNA TGTGCCAGCAGTCTCTATCCCTCGGGAGCGGGGGGCGCGGGAGATACGCAGTATTTT. The complete variable domain, with remaining parts taken from reference TRBV28 and TRBJ2-3, reads DVKVTQSSRYLVKRTGEKVFLECVQDMDHENMFWYRQDPGLGLRLIYFSYDVKMKEKGDIPEGYSVSREKKERFSLILESASTNQTSMYLCASSLYPSGAGGAGDTQYFGPGTRLTVL.

The V and J genes are TRBV11-2 and TRBJ2-5; D not certain. This CDR3 is 15 amino acids long. Between the trimmed V and J ends, which lost 5 bases and 0 bases, there was a span of 13 bases. Germline CDR1 and CDR2: SGHAT and FQNNGV. CDR3 coding DNA: TGTGCCAGCAGCCCCCCAGTAGGGTACCAAGAGACCCAGTACTTC. Encoded protein: CASSPPVGYQETQYF.

This clone was recorded once. Other DNA sequences from this sample encode an identical CDR3 as well. The V and J genes are TRBV11-2 and TRBJ2-7; the D gene is possibly TRBD1 (6 bases). Germline V lookup: CDR1 SGHAT, CDR2 FQNNGV. CDR3 length equals 14 residues. With 1 base removed from V and 1 base from J, the gap between germline ends came to 8 bases. CDR3 bases: TGTGCCAGCAGCTTAGCTCAGGGGTCCTACGAGCAGTACTTC. Encoded protein: CASSLAQGSYEQYF. Full variable domain (rest looked up from reference TRBV11-2 and TRBJ2-7): EAGVAQSPRYKIIEKRQSVAFWCNPISGHATLYWYQQILGQGPKLLIQFQNNGVVDDSQLPKDRFSAERLKGVDSTLKIQPAKLEDSAVYLCASSLAQGSYEQYFGPGTRLTVT.

The chain joins TRBV7-9 to TRBJ2-1, with 12 bases aligning to TRBD2. The CDR3 has 16 amino acids. Trimming took 3 bases from V and 8 from J; bases not matched to a gene: 8. Germline CDR1 SEHNR, CDR2 FQNEAQ (reference sequence). CDR3: CASSFPSGRAADEQFF. In DNA, the CDR3 is TGTGCCAGCAGCTTCCCTAGCGGGAGGGCCGCGGATGAGCAGTTCTTC. Based on the CDR3 plus reference TRBV7-9 and TRBJ2-1, the full variable domain is DTGVSQNPRHKITKRGQNVTFRCDPISEHNRLYWYRQTLGQGPEFLTYFQNEAQLEKSRLLSDRFSAERPKGSFSTLEIQRTEQGDSAMYLCASSFPSGRAADEQFFGPGTRLTVL.

The chain couples TRBV10-3 to TRBJ1-1; no clear D gene. The CDR3 loop spans 11 amino acids. CDR1 is ENHRY and CDR2 is SYGVKD in the germline V gene. Trimming left V 10 bases short and J 0 bases short, with 6 bases between. Written as DNA, the CDR3 is TGTGCCACGGGAGTGAACACTGAAGCTTTCTTT. This codes for CATGVNTEAFF.

The chain recombines TRBV21-1 with TRBJ1-5. TRBV21-1 has pseudogene status. This CDR3 has 14 amino acids. As DNA, the CDR3 is TGTGCCAGCCCCGAGGGCAAACGCAATCAGCCCCAGCATTTT. This gives the protein CASPEGKRNQPQHF.